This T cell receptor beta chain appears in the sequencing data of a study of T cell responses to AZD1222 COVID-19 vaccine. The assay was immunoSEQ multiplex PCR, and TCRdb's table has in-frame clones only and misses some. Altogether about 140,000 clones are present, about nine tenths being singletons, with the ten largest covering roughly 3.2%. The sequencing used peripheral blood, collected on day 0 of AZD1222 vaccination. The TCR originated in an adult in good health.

The CDR3 coding sequence is TGTGCCAGCAGCTTAGCGTGGGGACAGGGGAACACTGAAGCTTTCTTT. Translated: CASSLAWGQGNTEAFF. The rearrangement uses TRBV7-2 and TRBJ1-1; 9 bases fit TRBD1. The germline gives CDR1 SGHTA, CDR2 FQGNSA. The CDR3 has 16 residues. Trimming cost V 0 bases and J 1 base; bases outside gene matches: 3.